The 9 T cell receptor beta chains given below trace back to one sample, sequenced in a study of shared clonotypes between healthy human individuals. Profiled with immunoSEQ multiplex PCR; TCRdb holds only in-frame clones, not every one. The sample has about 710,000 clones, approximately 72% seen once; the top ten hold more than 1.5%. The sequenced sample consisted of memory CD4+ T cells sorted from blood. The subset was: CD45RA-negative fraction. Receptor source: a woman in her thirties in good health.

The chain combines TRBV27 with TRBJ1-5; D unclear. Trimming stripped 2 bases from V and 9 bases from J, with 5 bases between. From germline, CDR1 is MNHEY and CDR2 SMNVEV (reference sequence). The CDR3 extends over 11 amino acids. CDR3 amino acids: CASSLRWPQHF. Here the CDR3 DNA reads TGTGCCAGCAGTTTAAGGTGGCCCCAGCATTTT.

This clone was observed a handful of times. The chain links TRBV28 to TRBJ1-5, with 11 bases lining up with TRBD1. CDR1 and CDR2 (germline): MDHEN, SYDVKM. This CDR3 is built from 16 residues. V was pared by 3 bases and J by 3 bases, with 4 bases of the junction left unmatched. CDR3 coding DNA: TGTGCCAGCAGTTTCGGGACAGGGGGTATCAATCAGCCCCAGCATTTT. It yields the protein CASSFGTGGINQPQHF.

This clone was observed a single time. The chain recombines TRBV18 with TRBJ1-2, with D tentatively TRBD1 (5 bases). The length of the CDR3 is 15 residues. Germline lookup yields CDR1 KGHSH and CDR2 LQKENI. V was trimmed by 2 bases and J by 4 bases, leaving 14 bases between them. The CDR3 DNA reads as TGTGCCAGCTCACCAGGGGCAGGCCCTTCCTATGGCTACACCTTC. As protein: CASSPGAGPSYGYTF.

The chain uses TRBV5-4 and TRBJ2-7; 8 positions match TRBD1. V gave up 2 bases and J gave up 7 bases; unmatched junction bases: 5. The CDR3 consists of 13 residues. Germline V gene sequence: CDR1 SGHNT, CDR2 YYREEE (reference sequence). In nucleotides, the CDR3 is TGTGCCAGCAGCTTCGGACAGGGCCGGGAGCAGTACTTC. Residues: CASSFGQGREQYF.

The CDR3 DNA reads as TGTGCCACCAGCAGAGATATCTCCCCGGACCCCTACGAGCAGTACTTC. It encodes CATSRDISPDPYEQYF. The chain recombines TRBV15 with TRBJ2-7; no definite D call. Germline CDR1 reads LNHNV; CDR2 reads YYDKDF (reference sequence). This CDR3 spans 16 amino acids. Trimming took 0 bases from V and 2 from J, leaving 14 bases between them.

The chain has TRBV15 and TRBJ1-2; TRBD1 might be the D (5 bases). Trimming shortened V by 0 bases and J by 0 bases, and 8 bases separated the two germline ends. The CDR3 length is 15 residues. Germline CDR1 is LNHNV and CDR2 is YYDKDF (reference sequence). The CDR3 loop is CATSRDPQANYGYTF. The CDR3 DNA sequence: TGTGCCACCAGCAGAGATCCACAGGCTAACTATGGCTACACCTTC.

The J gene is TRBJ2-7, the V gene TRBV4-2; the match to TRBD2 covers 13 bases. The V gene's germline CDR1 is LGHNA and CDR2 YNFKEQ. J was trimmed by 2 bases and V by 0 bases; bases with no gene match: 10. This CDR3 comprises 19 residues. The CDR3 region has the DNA TGTGCCAGCAGCCAAGATACGGGGAAAGGACTAGCGGGAGCCTACGAGCAGTACTTC. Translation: CASSQDTGKGLAGAYEQYF.

The CDR3 reads CASSPRTGTFHEQYF. CDR3 sequence (DNA): TGTGCCAGCAGTCCTCGTACCGGGACTTTCCATGAGCAGTACTTC. The chain uses TRBV27 and TRBJ2-7, with a weak D call TRBD2 (6 bases). Trimming cost V 5 bases and J 7 bases, with 21 bases left between them. This CDR3 is 15 amino acids long. Germline loops: CDR1 MNHEY, CDR2 SMNVEV (reference sequence).

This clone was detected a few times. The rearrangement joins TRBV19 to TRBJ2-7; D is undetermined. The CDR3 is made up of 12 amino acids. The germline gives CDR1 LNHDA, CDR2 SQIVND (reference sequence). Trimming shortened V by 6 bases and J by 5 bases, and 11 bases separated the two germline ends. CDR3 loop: CASSGHMDEQYF. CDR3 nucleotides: TGTGCCAGTAGCGGCCACATGGACGAGCAGTACTTC.